These 5 T cell receptor beta chains were all obtained from the same sample, sequenced in a study of T cell responses to AZD1222 COVID-19 vaccine. Sequencing was performed with immunoSEQ multiplex PCR; in TCRdb, only in-frame clones are kept and a portion is missing. Of 150,000 to 180,000 clones detected, 90% to 95% appear once; the ten largest clones hold approximately 1.5%. This sample comprised peripheral blood, obtained 28 days after the second AZD1222 dose. Receptors originate from an adult who received the AZD1222 COVID-19 vaccine.

V usage is TRBV15 and J usage is TRBJ1-3; TRBD1 agrees at 7 bases. CDR1 LNHNV and CDR2 YYDKDF come from the germline V gene (reference sequence). The CDR3 has 17 amino acids. V gave up 1 base and J gave up 0 bases; unmatched junction bases: 6. The CDR3 sequence: CATSRGGTDLSGNTIYF. CDR3 coding DNA: TGTGCCACCAGCAGAGGAGGGACAGACCTCTCTGGAAACACCATATATTTT.

The V gene is TRBV20-1, the J gene TRBJ2-1, with TRBD2 matching 8 bases. The trim removed 3 bases at V and 7 bases at J, leaving 2 bases unmatched. In germline, CDR1 is DFQATT, CDR2 SNEGSKA (reference sequence). There are 12 residues in the CDR3. The CDR3 nucleotides are TGCAGTGCTAGTACTAGCGGTAATGAGCAGTTCTTC. It specifies CSASTSGNEQFF.

The V and J genes are TRBV3-1 (or the pseudogene TRBV3-2) and TRBJ1-1; D not resolved. Trimming cost V 1 base and J 8 bases, with 11 bases left between them. The germline gives CDR1 LGHDT, CDR2 YNNKEL (reference sequence). This CDR3 has 13 residues. CDR3 loop: CASSQVLSEEAFF. The CDR3 nucleotides are TGTGCCAGCAGCCAAGTGCTATCTGAGGAAGCTTTCTTT.

This chain links TRBV4-1 with TRBJ2-1; TRBD1 is a possible D gene (7 bases). The CDR3 is 16 residues long. V was shortened by 0 bases and J by 6 bases, with 15 bases between the two germline ends. The germline V gene has CDR1 MGHRA and CDR2 YSYEKL. The CDR3 is CASSQEGGTAFNEQFF. CDR3 sequence (DNA): TGCGCCAGCAGCCAAGAAGGGGGGACAGCCTTCAATGAGCAGTTCTTC.

The chain links TRBV30 to TRBJ1-3; D is unresolved. Trimming cost V 0 bases and J 1 base, with 4 bases left between them. The CDR3 is made up of 13 amino acids. In germline, CDR1 is GTSNPN, CDR2 SVGIG (reference sequence). Here the CDR3 reads CAWSVVSGNTIYF. DNA of the CDR3: TGTGCCTGGAGTGTGGTTTCTGGAAACACCATATATTTT.